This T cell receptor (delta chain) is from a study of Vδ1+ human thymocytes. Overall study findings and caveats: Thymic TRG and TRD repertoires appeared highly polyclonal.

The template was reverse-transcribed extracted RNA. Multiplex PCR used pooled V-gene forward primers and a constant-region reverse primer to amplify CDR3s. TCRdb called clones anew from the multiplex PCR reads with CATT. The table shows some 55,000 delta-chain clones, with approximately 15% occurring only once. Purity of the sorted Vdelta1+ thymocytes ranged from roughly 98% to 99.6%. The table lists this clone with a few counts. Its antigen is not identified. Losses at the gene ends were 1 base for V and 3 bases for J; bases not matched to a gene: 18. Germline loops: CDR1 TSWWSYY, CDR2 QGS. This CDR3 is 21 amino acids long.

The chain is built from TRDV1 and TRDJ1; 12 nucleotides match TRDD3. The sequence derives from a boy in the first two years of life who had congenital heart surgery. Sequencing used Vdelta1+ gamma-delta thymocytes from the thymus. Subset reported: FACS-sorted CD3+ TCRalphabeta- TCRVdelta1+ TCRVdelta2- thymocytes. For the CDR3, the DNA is TGTGCTCTTGGGGAACCACTTCCAAGACTGGGGGATACTATTCTTTCCGATAAACTCATCTTT. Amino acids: CALGEPLPRLGDTILSDKLIF.